Detailed here is one T cell receptor (beta chain). Sequencing used immunoSEQ multiplex PCR; TCRdb keeps in-frame clones, though not all of them. This sample has about 2,100,000 clones, with 85% to 95% found just once. The data were taken from a study of shared clonotypes between healthy human individuals. Germline V CDR1 and CDR2: SGHAT, FQNNGV. This CDR3 is 14 amino acids long. Trimming left V 0 bases short and J 3 bases short, with 9 bases between. CD45RO negativity and positive selection for CCR7 defined naive CD8 cells, a population that excluded terminally differentiated effector memory CD45RA+ cells. Donors comprised only Caucasian adults living in Nashville, Tennessee.

Sequencing was performed on naive CD8+ T cells from PBMCs. This clonotype was obtained from a man younger than 35 in good health. Some clones in this sample may be carry-over from other donors' samples. The chain carries TRBV11-2 and TRBJ2-7; a possible D gene is TRBD2 (5 bases). The CDR3 bases are TGTGCCAGCAGCTTAGATCCGGGAAACTACGAGCAGTACTTC. Translating it yields CASSLDPGNYEQYF.